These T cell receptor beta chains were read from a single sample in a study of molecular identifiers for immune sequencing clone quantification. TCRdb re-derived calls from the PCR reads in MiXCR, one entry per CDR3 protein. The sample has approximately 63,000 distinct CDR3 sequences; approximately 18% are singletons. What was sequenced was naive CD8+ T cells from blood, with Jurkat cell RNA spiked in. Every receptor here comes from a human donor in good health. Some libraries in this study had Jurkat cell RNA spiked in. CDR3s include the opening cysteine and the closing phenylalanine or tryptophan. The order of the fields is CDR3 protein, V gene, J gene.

CDR3: CASSDLRGGGTDTQYF
V: TRBV6-1
J: TRBJ2-3

CDR3: CASSQREAEPQHF
V: TRBV23-1
J: TRBJ1-5

CDR3: CASSEGGLSTDTQYF
V: TRBV2
J: TRBJ2-3

CDR3: CATSGTSEKSFPYEQYF
V: TRBV24-1
J: TRBJ2-7

CDR3: CASSTPLGLASDEQFF
V: TRBV9
J: TRBJ2-1

CDR3: CASSLAMTGDEQFF
V: TRBV7-9
J: TRBJ2-1

CDR3: CASSPAGVSYNEQFF
V: TRBV7-9
J: TRBJ2-1

CDR3: CATSPGRYEQYF
V: TRBV24-1
J: TRBJ2-7

CDR3: CSAPERVWTANSPLHF
V: TRBV20-1
J: TRBJ1-6

CDR3: CASSLRTGGNNEQFF
V: TRBV14
J: TRBJ2-1

CDR3: CASSSVGDEQYF
V: TRBV2
J: TRBJ2-7

CDR3: CGSSSYGHPNTEAFF
V: TRBV5-3
J: TRBJ1-1

CDR3: CASSQEIGGSYEQYF
V: TRBV4-3
J: TRBJ2-7

CDR3: CASSYLAGSYEQYF
V: TRBV6-5
J: TRBJ2-7

CDR3: CSVDPGQGNEKLFF
V: TRBV29-1
J: TRBJ1-4

CDR3: CSAMEGYPTYEQYF
V: TRBV20-1
J: TRBJ2-7

CDR3: CASSFKVTGELFF
V: TRBV7-9
J: TRBJ2-2

CDR3: CAWAMWGGTEAFF
V: TRBV30
J: TRBJ1-1

CDR3: CASSQWWGHNQPQHF
V: TRBV23-1
J: TRBJ1-5

CDR3: CASSVDGTGGGELFF
V: TRBV9
J: TRBJ2-2

CDR3: CASSLRRGPEAFF
V: TRBV7-9
J: TRBJ1-1

CDR3: CSARDESHRGDIQYF
V: TRBV20-1
J: TRBJ2-4

CDR3: CASMSADRGDEQFF
V: TRBV6-6
J: TRBJ2-1

CDR3: CASSRAYLAGDTDTQYF
V: TRBV19
J: TRBJ2-3

CDR3: CSARDRAPGELFF
V: TRBV20-1
J: TRBJ2-2

CDR3: CASSRGTQEVSYEQYF
V: TRBV9
J: TRBJ2-7

CDR3: CASSSADGSSGNTIYF
V: TRBV7-9
J: TRBJ1-3

CDR3: CASDYRGTSYNEQFF
V: TRBV13
J: TRBJ2-1

CDR3: CASSQIQGAPVGYTF
V: TRBV14
J: TRBJ1-2

CDR3: CSTQGPLAGLPLYF
V: TRBV6-6
J: TRBJ2-3

CDR3: CASSLPGLGDTQYF
V: TRBV14
J: TRBJ2-3

CDR3: CASSQDAGAGEKLFF
V: TRBV4-1
J: TRBJ1-4

CDR3: CASSLRQAYEQYF
V: TRBV3-1
J: TRBJ2-7

CDR3: CASSLGTGSYEQYF
V: TRBV9
J: TRBJ2-7

CDR3: CASSPGGPLGELFF
V: TRBV13
J: TRBJ2-2

CDR3: CASSTSGYGNQPQHF
V: TRBV6-2/TRBV6-3
J: TRBJ1-5

CDR3: CASSLEAGLSYEQYF
V: TRBV5-6
J: TRBJ2-7

CDR3: CASREGQSNQPQHF
V: TRBV7-9
J: TRBJ1-5

CDR3: CASKSELDSGVSGDTIYF
V: TRBV4-2
J: TRBJ1-3

CDR3: CASNPRTRGITEAFF
V: TRBV12-3/TRBV12-4
J: TRBJ1-1

CDR3: CASLGPLAETTAYEQYF
V: TRBV18
J: TRBJ2-7

CDR3: CSARDFDRVDEQYF
V: TRBV20-1
J: TRBJ2-7

CDR3: CASSPEDSYEQYF
V: TRBV2
J: TRBJ2-7

CDR3: CASSLGQGLGYTF
V: TRBV5-6
J: TRBJ1-2

CDR3: CASSIGTVSNSPLHF
V: TRBV3-1
J: TRBJ1-6

CDR3: CASSYFQGFEQYF
V: TRBV6-5
J: TRBJ2-7

CDR3: CASSLILAGDLYNEQFF
V: TRBV5-3
J: TRBJ2-1

CDR3: CASNQQAAPLHF
V: TRBV27
J: TRBJ1-6

CDR3: CASSYVAAIEPQHF
V: TRBV6-2/TRBV6-3
J: TRBJ1-5

CDR3: CASSYTVTGELFF
V: TRBV7-9
J: TRBJ2-2

CDR3: CASSHPPLAVKETQYF
V: TRBV4-1
J: TRBJ2-5

CDR3: CASSRTGTSGYQETQYF
V: TRBV6-5
J: TRBJ2-5

CDR3: CASSPLIGTSNEQFF
V: TRBV14
J: TRBJ2-1

CDR3: CASSLSPTDSSWGTEAFF
V: TRBV28
J: TRBJ1-1

CDR3: CASTPGLAGQETQYF
V: TRBV25-1
J: TRBJ2-5